Only a few counts were recorded for the clone carrying this T cell receptor (beta chain). Via MiXCR, TCRdb re-called the 5' RACE reads, giving one row per CDR3 protein. The sample shows about 390,000 distinct CDR3 sequences, 20% to 25% of them seen only once. The germline CDR1 and CDR2 sequences are MGHRA and YSYEKL. V was trimmed by 0 bases and J by 0 bases, leaving 15 bases between them. The CDR3 is 17 residues long. These data belong to a study of T-cell memory formation after mild COVID-19. The chain joins TRBV4-1 to TRBJ2-7, with D hard to call. This clonotype originated in an adult woman who had mild COVID-19 (a few samples of this study predate the infection). Cell type and time point are not known. The material sequenced was PBMCs or a T cell subset sorted from them (not recorded which). The CDR3 DNA follows: TGCGCCAGCAGCCAAGAGTCGAGGCTACCGATCTCCTACGAGCAGTACTTC. It is translated as CASSQESRLPISYEQYF.